The 5 T cell receptor beta chains presented below share a single source sample, sequenced in a study of cytomegalovirus exposure and HLA in healthy donors. Primers for the PCR totalled 60 Vbeta and 13 Jbeta. Some clones are missing from TCRdb's copy, which holds only in-frame ones; the method was immunoSEQ multiplex PCR. The sample carries about 150,000 clones, 84% recorded once. The material sequenced was PBMCs. These receptors were collected from a boy aged 2 to 9 in good health and CMV-seronegative.

The V call is TRBV19, the J call TRBJ2-1, with 8 bases identical to TRBD2. Looked up from germline, CDR1 is LNHDA and CDR2 is SQIVND (reference sequence). This CDR3 spans 15 amino acids. Germline trimming cut 3 bases from V and 3 bases from J; bases unmatched to any gene: 4. The CDR3 here is CASSMGLAGYNEQFF. CDR3 nucleotide sequence: TGTGCCAGTAGTATGGGGCTAGCGGGCTACAATGAGCAGTTCTTC.

The chain employs TRBV5-5 and TRBJ2-3, with TRBD2 identical over 9 bases. This CDR3 has 16 amino acids. Germline CDR1 SGHKS, CDR2 YYEKEE (reference sequence). V dropped 4 bases and J dropped 0; count of bases not matched to a gene: 6. Written as DNA, the CDR3 is TGTGCCAGCAGCACAGGGACTAGCTCCAGCACAGATACGCAGTATTTT. Its protein product is CASSTGTSSSTDTQYF.

The chain uses TRBV9 and TRBJ2-3, with 11 bases that match TRBD1. This CDR3 has 18 residues. Trimming removed 6 bases from V and 0 bases from J; junction bases left unmatched: 12. From germline, CDR1 is SGDLS and CDR2 YYNGEE. CDR3 DNA: TGTGCCAGCACCCCTGGACAGGGGGCGCCGGGAAGCACAGATACGCAGTATTTT. This encodes CASTPGQGAPGSTDTQYF.

This chain links TRBV28 with TRBJ2-1, with TRBD2 identical over 12 bases. This CDR3 has 14 amino acids. J was trimmed by 7 bases and V by 8 bases; bases with no gene match: 6. CDR1 MDHEN and CDR2 SYDVKM come from the germline V gene. The CDR3: CASADGTSGNEQFF. CDR3 nucleotide sequence: TGTGCCAGCGCCGATGGGACTAGCGGGAATGAGCAGTTCTTC. Combining the CDR3 with reference TRBV28 and TRBJ2-1 gives the whole variable domain DVKVTQSSRYLVKRTGEKVFLECVQDMDHENMFWYRQDPGLGLRLIYFSYDVKMKEKGDIPEGYSVSREKKERFSLILESASTNQTSMYLCASADGTSGNEQFFGPGTRLTVL.

The DNA of the CDR3 is TGTGCCAGCAGCCCGGAGCGATTTCTAGCCAAAAACATTCAGTACTTC. Residues: CASSPERFLAKNIQYF. The chain carries TRBV11-1 and TRBJ2-4; D remains ambiguous. CDR1 and CDR2 (germline): SGHAT, FQDESV (reference sequence). The V and J ends lost 5 bases and 0 bases respectively, with 14 bases between them. This CDR3 region has 16 residues.